This T cell receptor beta chain was sequenced during a study of CD8 T cells in Susac syndrome. Random hexamers served to reverse transcribe about 0.5 to 1 ug RNA. Using its own MiXCR run on the immunoSEQ multiplex PCR reads, TCRdb lists one record per CDR3 protein. The top ten hold around 0.45% of the sample, which has some 75,000 distinct CDR3 sequences, approximately 93% seen once. Germline V gives CDR1 KGHDR, CDR2 SFDVKD. The V gene lost 4 bases and the J gene lost 0 bases, with 8 bases spanning the gap. The CDR3 consists of 14 residues. This clonotype originated in a human donor with Susac syndrome. The source material was CD8+ T cells from PBMCs. The chain is built from TRBV24-1 and TRBJ1-1; unclear D gene. For the CDR3, the DNA is TGTGCCACCAGTGAGGGCAGGTTGAACACTGAAGCTTTCTTT. Its protein product is CATSEGRLNTEAFF.